This TCR beta chain was profiled in a study of Ad26.COV2.S vaccination and SARS-CoV-2 variants. On the study more broadly: The trial was COV1001 and the donor's arm was Ad26.COV2.S. Broader study findings: Non-spike TCR breadth was similar in vaccine and placebo recipients. Vaccine recipients surpassed placebo recipients in spike-specific TCR breadth.

The sample's treatment: about 20 received Ad26.COV2.S at low or high dose, single or two shots; roughly five received placebo; per-sample allocation not given. Repertoires come from day 63 after the first vaccine or placebo injection. This adult donor, from Boston, was 18-55 years old. In the case of this clone: Antigen unknown.

Sequenced by immunoSEQ multiplex PCR; TCRdb stores in-frame clones only, minus some. The data hold hundreds of thousands of clones, with less than 90% observed a single time. Germline CDR1 reads MNHNY; CDR2 reads SVGAGI (reference sequence). Between the trimmed V and J ends, which lost 2 bases and 4 bases, there was a span of 12 bases. The CDR3 extends over 15 amino acids. The V call is TRBV6-6, the J call TRBJ2-1, with D maybe TRBD1 (5 bases). The source of this sequence is a person aged 18-65 years who received the Ad26.COV2.S COVID-19 vaccine or a placebo. The input for sequencing was peripheral blood, taken in a trial of Ad26.COV2.S vaccine versus placebo. The CDR3 region is CASSYVGEGYNEQFF. In DNA, the CDR3 is TGTGCCAGCAGTTACGTAGGGGAAGGGTACAATGAGCAGTTCTTC.